The present T cell receptor (beta chain) was sequenced within a study of blood T cell repertoires in COVID-19. Looking at the study overall: Sites across the United States, Italy and Spain contributed samples from acute and convalescent COVID-19. The analysed material was cDNA or gDNA that came from T cells, B-cell-depleted T cells, or PBMCs.

The CDR3 has 15 residues. Trimming removed 4 bases at V and 2 bases at J, with 16 bases between. In germline, CDR1 is SGHDT, CDR2 YYEEEE. This clone was counted once. Source study methods: Nucleated cell number was recorded as an estimate derived from reference gene primer amplification. Profiled with immunoSEQ multiplex PCR; TCRdb holds only in-frame clones, not every one. V, J and clone size reflect that table, while D and trimming were determined from the DNA. Here the sample spans 150,000 to 200,000 clones, about 88% being singletons. Sample: peripheral blood. The rearrangement uses TRBV5-6 and TRBJ2-7; TRBD2 is a possible D gene (6 bases). The clonotype comes from a man aged 35 to 55 with active or convalescent COVID-19. The CDR3 spells CASSPVEGLPYEQYF. For the CDR3, the DNA is TGTGCCAGCAGCCCCGTGGAGGGCCTCCCCTACGAGCAGTACTTC.